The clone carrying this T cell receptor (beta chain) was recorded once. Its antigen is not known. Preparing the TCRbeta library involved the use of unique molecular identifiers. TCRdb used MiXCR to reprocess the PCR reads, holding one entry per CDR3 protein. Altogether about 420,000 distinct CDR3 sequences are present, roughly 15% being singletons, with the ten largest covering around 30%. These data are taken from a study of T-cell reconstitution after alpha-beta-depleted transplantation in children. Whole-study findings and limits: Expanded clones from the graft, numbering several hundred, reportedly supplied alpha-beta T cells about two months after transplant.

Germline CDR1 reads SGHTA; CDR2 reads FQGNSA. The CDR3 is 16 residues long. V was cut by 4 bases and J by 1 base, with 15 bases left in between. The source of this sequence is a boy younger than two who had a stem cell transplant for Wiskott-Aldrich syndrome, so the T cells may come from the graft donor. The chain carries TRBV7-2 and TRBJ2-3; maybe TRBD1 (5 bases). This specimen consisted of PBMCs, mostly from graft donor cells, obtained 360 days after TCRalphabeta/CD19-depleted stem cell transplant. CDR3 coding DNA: TGTGCCAGCAGCTATCCACCCCAGGGCCGCACAGATACGCAGTATTTT. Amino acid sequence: CASSYPPQGRTDTQYF.